This T cell receptor (beta chain) was captured in a study of blood T cell repertoires in COVID-19. About the research overall: PBMCs, B-cell-depleted T cells, or T cells were the source of the cDNA or gDNA that made up the material.

The germline V and J ends were trimmed by 5 bases and 6 bases, with 16 bases remaining between them. From germline, CDR1 is LNHDA and CDR2 SQIVND (reference sequence). The length of the CDR3 is 14 residues. The count of this clone is one. Authors' data handling: From reference gene primer amplification, estimates of nucleated cell counts were derived. TCRdb's copy holds only in-frame clones and misses some; the assay was immunoSEQ multiplex PCR. D and trimming come from the DNA, and the V and J calls and clone size come from that table. Of 250,000 to 300,000 clones listed, approximately 87% are singletons.

V usage is TRBV19 and J usage is TRBJ1-1; maybe TRBD1 (6 bases). Sequencing was carried out using peripheral blood. The receptor's source is a woman under 40 with COVID-19, enrolled during active disease. As DNA, the CDR3 is TGTGCCAGTAGTGTACAACAGGGATGGGCTGAAGCTTTCTTT. Translated, it gives CASSVQQGWAEAFF. The entire variable domain, with the rest obtained from reference TRBV19 and TRBJ1-1, is as follows: DGGITQSPKYLFRKEGQNVTLSCEQNLNHDAMYWYRQDPGQGLRLIYYSQIVNDFQKGDIAEGYSVSREKKESFPLTVTSAQKNPTAFYLCASSVQQGWAEAFFGQGTRLTVV.